The clone carrying this T cell receptor (beta chain) was recorded once. These data belong to a study of blood T cell repertoires in COVID-19. As for the study in general: Both acute and convalescent COVID-19 samples were obtained from the United States, Italy and Spain. PBMCs, B-cell-depleted T cells, or T cells were the source of the cDNA or gDNA that made up the material.

V dropped 3 bases and J dropped 5 bases, with 23 bases sitting between them. In germline, CDR1 is SGHRS, CDR2 YFSETQ. The CDR3 extends over 18 amino acids. Original processing notes: Reference gene primer amplification in the assay estimated nucleated cell counts. Using immunoSEQ multiplex PCR, the repertoire was profiled, and TCRdb retains in-frame clones only, with some absent. Clone size and the V and J calls come from that table; the DNA yielded D and trimming. The table records 150,000 to 200,000 clones, 60% to 85% of them present only once. While infection was still active, Seattle patients were enrolled and then followed longitudinally.

This clonotype originated in a woman in her sixties with COVID-19, enrolled during active disease. Sequenced: peripheral blood. The chain links TRBV5-1 to TRBJ2-2; weak D call: TRBD1 (6 bases). CDR3 loop: CASSSMGDPTGRTGELFF. CDR3 bases: TGCGCCAGCAGCTCCATGGGTGATCCGACAGGTCGGACCGGGGAGCTGTTTTTT.